One and the same sample provided the 21 T cell receptor beta chains below, sequenced in a study of blood T cells in healthy people across ages. The authors ran a second PCR of about 7 to 11 cycles using a sample-barcoded 5' primer and a J-beta primer mix. TCRdb itself ran the 5' RACE reads through MiXCR, one entry per CDR3 protein. The sample includes approximately 900,000 distinct CDR3 sequences, under 50% of them seen just once. Sequencing input: blood. The receptors shown here come from a man aged 25 to 45 in good health.

This clonotype was counted a few times. This chain uses TRBV12-3 or TRBV12-4 with TRBJ2-1; 10 nucleotides match TRBD2. This CDR3 has 14 amino acids. The V and J ends lost 8 bases and 5 bases, in that order; junction bases with no gene match: 6. CDR3 in DNA: TGTGCCAGCCGCCTAGCGGGGGCTAACAATGAGCAGTTCTTC. Protein sequence: CASRLAGANNEQFF.

Ten or more counts support this clonotype. The chain joins TRBV20-1 to TRBJ2-5, with TRBD2 matching 8 bases. This CDR3 has 14 amino acids. V shed 5 bases and J 0 bases; nucleotides not matched to a gene: 5. Germline assignment: CDR1 DFQATT and CDR2 SNEGSKA (reference sequence). For the CDR3, the DNA is TGCAGTGCTTCTCGGGGGGGCAACCAAGAGACCCAGTACTTC. Translated: CSASRGGNQETQYF.

This clonotype occurred once. The chain is built from TRBV7-8 and TRBJ1-1; 9 bases map to TRBD1. V shed 1 base and J 6 bases; nucleotides not matched to a gene: 9. The CDR3 is 16 residues long. CDR1 is SGHVS, CDR2 FQNEAQ, per germline. The DNA for the CDR3 is TGTGCCAGCAGCTTAGAGGTCGGGACAGGGCGGGCTGAAGCTTTCTTT. Translated: CASSLEVGTGRAEAFF.

The chain has TRBV11-2 and TRBJ2-7, with D possibly being TRBD1 (6 bases). Per the germline V gene, CDR1 is SGHAT and CDR2 is FQNNGV. V was pared by 9 bases and J by 0 bases, with 21 bases between. The CDR3 contains 16 residues. The CDR3 DNA reads as TGTGCCAGTAGCGCCCGAGGCCGGGACACCTCCTACGAGCAGTACTTC. Protein sequence: CASSARGRDTSYEQYF.

This clonotype has just one count. The chain has TRBV4-2 and TRBJ2-7; no reliable D call. CDR1 and CDR2 (germline): LGHNA, YNFKEQ. Trimming pared 0 bases from V and 0 bases from J, leaving 6 bases between. The CDR3 length is 14 residues. CDR3 coding DNA: TGTGCCAGCAGCCAAGATGTCACCTCCTACGAGCAGTACTTC. It is translated as CASSQDVTSYEQYF.

The gene calls are TRBV29-1 and TRBJ2-1; D may be TRBD1 or TRBD2 (5 bases each). The V end lost 6 bases, the J end lost 10 bases, and 22 bases lay between the germline ends. The germline CDR1 and CDR2 sequences are SQVTM and ANQGSEA. The CDR3 extends over 14 amino acids. This chain's CDR3 is CSVPGPGLLAEQFF. The CDR3 DNA reads as TGCAGCGTACCGGGACCAGGCCTTTTGGCGGAGCAGTTCTTC.

The chain uses TRBV6-5 and TRBJ1-1, with D tentatively TRBD1 (6 bases). Trimming took off 2 bases at V and 5 bases at J, with 15 bases between the two ends. The CDR3 is 15 residues long. The germline V gene encodes CDR1 MNHEY and CDR2 SVGAGI. The CDR3 is CASSYRAGEWTEAFF. The DNA for the CDR3 is TGTGCCAGCAGTTACAGGGCAGGGGAGTGGACTGAAGCTTTCTTT.

The V gene is TRBV20-1, the J gene TRBJ2-1; D ambiguous. This CDR3 has 11 amino acids. Germline V gene data show CDR1 as DFQATT and CDR2 as SNEGSKA (reference sequence). Trimming removed 6 bases at V and 1 base at J, with 4 bases between. The chain's CDR3 is CSAESYNEQFF. CDR3 DNA: TGCAGTGCCGAATCCTACAATGAGCAGTTCTTC.

This sequence joins TRBV28 and TRBJ2-4; possible D gene TRBD2, 6 bases. Germline loops: CDR1 MDHEN, CDR2 SYDVKM. The CDR3 totals 16 residues. V dropped 4 bases and J dropped 5 bases, with 18 bases sitting between them. The CDR3 DNA is TGTGCCAGCAGTTCACCCGTCCCGGGGGATCAAAACATTCAGTACTTC. It is translated as CASSSPVPGDQNIQYF.

The V and J genes are TRBV25-1 and TRBJ1-1, with TRBD1 identical over 7 bases. The V and J ends lost 7 bases and 4 bases, in that order; junction bases with no gene match: 3. The CDR3 runs to 12 residues. CDR1 is MGHDK, CDR2 SYGVNS, per germline. The CDR3 spells CASKGGLTEAFF. The CDR3 bases are TGTGCCAGCAAAGGGGGCCTCACTGAAGCTTTCTTT.

The CDR3 loop reads CASSSSAGGSYEQYF. As DNA, the CDR3 is TGTGCCAGCAGCTCTTCCGCAGGGGGGTCCTACGAGCAGTACTTC. This chain uses TRBV7-3 with TRBJ2-7; a weak D match, TRBD1 (7 bases). The CDR3 has 15 residues. The ends were cut back, 4 bases at V and 1 base at J, with 14 bases in the middle. Germline V lookup: CDR1 SGHTA, CDR2 FQGTGA.

This sequence joins TRBV29-1 and TRBJ2-5; possible D gene TRBD1, 6 bases. The germline V and J ends were trimmed by 0 bases and 11 bases, with 28 bases remaining between them. Germline V gene sequence: CDR1 SQVTM, CDR2 ANQGSEA. The CDR3 extends over 17 amino acids. The CDR3 is CSVEDQLTGLTYNEQYF. In DNA, the CDR3 is TGCAGCGTTGAAGATCAGTTGACAGGTCTAACCTACAATGAGCAGTACTTC.

There are a few counts of this clonotype. The CDR3 is CASSQAWRGTSSTPLHF. CDR3 in DNA: TGTGCCAGCAGCCAAGCGTGGCGAGGGACTTCGTCGACACCCCTCCACTTT. The chain uses TRBV3-1 and TRBJ1-6; D may be TRBD1 (5 bases). This CDR3 spans 17 amino acids. Looked up from germline, CDR1 is LGHDT and CDR2 is YNNKEL (reference sequence). V lost 1 base to trimming and J lost 11 bases, with 21 bases between them.

Many counts were recorded for this clonotype. A read error may produce the germline difference seen at one junction end. This chain links TRBV5-1 with TRBJ2-1; tentative D call: TRBD2 (5 bases). Per germline, CDR1 SGHRS and CDR2 YFSETQ. There are 16 residues in the CDR3. CDR3 sequence (DNA): TGCGCCAGCAGCCAACTCCAAGCGGTCTCCTCCAATGAGCAGTTCTTC. Protein product: CASSQLQAVSSNEQFF.

The chain recombines TRBV30 with TRBJ2-7; TRBD1 agrees at 12 bases. CDR3 length: 14 amino acids. V gave up 2 bases and J gave up 4 bases; unmatched junction bases: 3. CDR1 and CDR2 (germline): GTSNPN, SVGIG (reference sequence). This CDR3 reads CAWSSGQGAYEQYF. CDR3 nucleotide sequence: TGTGCCTGGAGTTCGGGACAGGGGGCGTACGAGCAGTACTTC.

About this clonotype itself: This clone may be a read error of a much larger clone one base away. The rearrangement uses TRBV12-3 or TRBV12-4 and TRBJ1-5; 10 positions match TRBD1. J was trimmed by 4 bases and V by 2 bases; bases with no gene match: 11. This CDR3 has 18 amino acids. CDR3 nucleotide sequence: TGTGCCAGCAGTTTAACCTGCCGGGACAGGGGAGGAAATCAGCCCCAGCATTTT. Encoded protein: CASSLTCRDRGGNQPQHF.

CDR3 protein: CASSLSRTGDYGYTF. The CDR3 bases are TGTGCCAGCAGCTTAAGCCGGACAGGGGACTATGGCTACACCTTC. The chain combines TRBV7-2 with TRBJ1-2, with 9 bases identical to TRBD1. CDR1 and CDR2 (germline): SGHTA, FQGNSA. With 2 bases clipped from V and 3 bases from J, the junction kept 4 bases outside the gene matches. This CDR3 contains 15 residues.

The chain couples TRBV20-1 to TRBJ2-4; perhaps TRBD2 as D (6 bases). Germline V CDR1 and CDR2: DFQATT, SNEGSKA (reference sequence). The CDR3 is 14 amino acids. The ends were cut back, 0 bases at V and 5 bases at J, with 11 bases in the middle. The CDR3 spells CSARDPGGQNIQYF. DNA of the CDR3: TGCAGTGCTAGAGATCCCGGGGGACAAAACATTCAGTACTTC.

This chain links TRBV6-2 or TRBV6-3 with TRBJ1-6; D is uncertain. There are 15 residues in the CDR3. Germline CDR1 is MNHEY and CDR2 is SVGEGT. V lost 2 bases to trimming and J lost 7 bases, with 12 bases between them. The CDR3 sequence is CASSYAVAKNSPLHF. DNA for the CDR3: TGTGCCAGCAGTTACGCGGTGGCAAAGAATTCACCCCTCCACTTT.

The rearrangement joins TRBV14 to TRBJ2-7; 14 bases are shared with TRBD2. The germline V gene encodes CDR1 SGHDN and CDR2 FVKESK. CDR3 length: 18 residues. V gave up 4 bases and J gave up 1 base; unmatched junction bases: 9. The CDR3 loop is CASSRRPGTSGSSYEQYF. Here the CDR3 DNA reads TGTGCCAGCAGCCGGAGGCCCGGGACTAGCGGGAGTTCCTACGAGCAGTACTTC.

The sample holds one count of this clonotype. V usage is TRBV3-1 and J usage is TRBJ2-7; D might be TRBD1 (6 bases). The germline gives CDR1 LGHDT, CDR2 YNNKEL (reference sequence). This CDR3 region has 15 residues. Trimming cost V 4 bases and J 3 bases, with 16 bases left between them. CDR3 sequence reads: CASSPPLGTHYEQYF. CDR3 DNA: TGTGCCAGCAGCCCTCCCCTTGGGACACACTACGAGCAGTACTTC.